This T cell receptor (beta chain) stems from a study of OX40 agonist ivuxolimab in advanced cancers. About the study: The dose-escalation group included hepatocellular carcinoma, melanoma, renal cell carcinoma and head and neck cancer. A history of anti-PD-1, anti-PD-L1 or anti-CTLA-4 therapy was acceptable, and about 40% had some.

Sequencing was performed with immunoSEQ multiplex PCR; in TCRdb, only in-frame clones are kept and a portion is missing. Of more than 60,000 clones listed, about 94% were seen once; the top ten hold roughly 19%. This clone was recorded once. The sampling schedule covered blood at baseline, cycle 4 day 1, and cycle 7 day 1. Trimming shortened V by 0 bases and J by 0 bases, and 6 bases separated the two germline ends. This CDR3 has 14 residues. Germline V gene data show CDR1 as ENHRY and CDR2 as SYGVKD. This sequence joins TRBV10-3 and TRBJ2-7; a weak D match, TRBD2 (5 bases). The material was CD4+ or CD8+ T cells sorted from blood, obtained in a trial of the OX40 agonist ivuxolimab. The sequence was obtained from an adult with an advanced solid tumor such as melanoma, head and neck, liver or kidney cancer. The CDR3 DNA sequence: TGTGCCATCAGTGAGTCCACTAGCTCCTACGAGCAGTACTTC. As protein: CAISESTSSYEQYF.